This T cell receptor (beta chain) came from a study of T cell responses to AZD1222 COVID-19 vaccine. The protocol was immunoSEQ multiplex PCR, while the TCRdb copy is restricted to in-frame clones and leaves out a portion. Of 150,000 to 200,000 clones listed, around 89% are singletons. Germline V lookup: CDR1 KGHDR, CDR2 SFDVKD. This CDR3 comprises 14 residues. Trimming cost V 3 bases and J 1 base, with 8 bases left between them. Points from the study as a whole: The sample set comprised mostly white British donors with more females, and clonal diversity was possibly underestimated. Only six people who got AZD1222 tested seropositive at baseline.

Concerning this clone: Its antigen is not identified.

The sample in question was peripheral blood, obtained on day 0 of AZD1222 vaccination. The genes are TRBV24-1 and TRBJ1-2; D remains ambiguous. This sequence originates from an adult in good health. The CDR3 reads CATSDDTDNYGYTF. The CDR3 region has the DNA TGTGCCACCAGTGATGACACGGATAACTATGGCTACACCTTC.